One sample yielded the 24 T cell receptor beta chains listed below, sequenced in a study of T cells in Graves' hyperthyroidism and ophthalmopathy. RNA transcripts were the template for amplifying TCR beta CDR3 regions. The HTBI primer set drove a first-round RT-PCR of the TCR CDR3. One entry per CDR3 protein results from TCRdb running MiXCR on the multiplex PCR reads. The sample lists 340,000 or so distinct CDR3 sequences, 16% occurring once. The sequenced sample consisted of blood. Receptors originate from a man aged 25 to 45 with Graves' hyperthyroidism.

V usage is TRBV20-1 and J usage is TRBJ2-3; TRBD2 aligns across 7 bases. Per the germline V gene, CDR1 is DFQATT and CDR2 is SNEGSKA (reference sequence). After removal of 6 bases from V and 6 bases from J, the junction contained 12 bases not matched to a gene. The length of the CDR3 is 14 residues. Here the CDR3 DNA reads TGCAGTGCGGCGGAGGGAGTGGGAGGGGATACGCAGTATTTT. Translated, it gives CSAAEGVGGDTQYF.

The J gene is TRBJ2-1, the V gene TRBV29-1; D tentatively fits TRBD1 or TRBD2 (6 bases each). V was trimmed by 1 base and J by 0 bases, leaving 10 bases between them. The CDR3 contains 15 residues. Germline CDR1 SQVTM, CDR2 ANQGSEA. CDR3 bases: TGCAGCGTTGAAGTGGGGGGCAGCTCCTACAATGAGCAGTTCTTC. Its translation is CSVEVGGSSYNEQFF.

A remark on this clonotype: A clone one base away is much larger, so this may be a read error. It is likely a read error, because the conserved phenylalanine at the end of the CDR3 is missing. The chain couples TRBV12-3 or TRBV12-4 to TRBJ1-5; 7 nucleotides agree with TRBD1. V gave up 6 bases and J gave up 4 bases; unmatched junction bases: 3. This CDR3 is 13 amino acids long. In DNA form, the CDR3 reads TGTGCCAGCAGCAACAGGGGAAATCAGCCCCAGCATTCT. This encodes CASSNRGNQPQHS.

This clonotype was observed many times. The chain carries TRBV7-2 and TRBJ2-2; the D is unclear. The CDR3 is 14 residues long. Germline assignment: CDR1 SGHTA and CDR2 FQGNSA. V lost 5 bases and J lost 4, with 11 bases in between. This chain's CDR3 is CASSKTSLTGELFF. The DNA for the CDR3 is TGTGCCAGCAGCAAGACCTCGCTCACCGGGGAGCTGTTTTTT.

This clonotype was found a few times. The chain employs TRBV25-1 and TRBJ2-7; 8 nucleotides align to TRBD1. The CDR3 covers 16 residues. Per germline, CDR1 MGHDK and CDR2 SYGVNS. The J segment lost 6 bases and the V segment lost 4 bases, leaving 14 bases of the junction unmatched. The CDR3 region has the DNA TGTGCCAGCAGTGGAAGACGACAGGGGCAGGTATTCGAGCAGTACTTC. This gives the protein CASSGRRQGQVFEQYF.

This clonotype was counted ten times or more. The V and J genes are TRBV29-1 and TRBJ1-3; TRBD1 might be the D (6 bases). The V end was cut by 6 bases, the J end by 9 bases, with 21 bases between. The CDR3 is 14 amino acids. Germline loops: CDR1 SQVTM, CDR2 ANQGSEA. CDR3 residues: CSVELTGRRGTIYF. In DNA form, the CDR3 reads TGCAGCGTGGAGCTGACAGGTCGGAGGGGCACCATATATTTT.

With respect to this clonotype: A junction end diverges from the germline sequence, so it may reflect a read error. Written as DNA, the CDR3 is TGTGCCAGCGGCTTAGGAGGTAGTGACTATGGCTACACCTTC. Amino acids: CASGLGGSDYGYTF. The V gene is TRBV13, the J gene TRBJ1-2; D not certain. CDR1 is PRHDT and CDR2 is FYEKMQ in the germline V gene (reference sequence). The CDR3 loop spans 14 amino acids.

The chain links TRBV18 to TRBJ2-1; 10 bases line up with TRBD2. Germline values: CDR1 KGHSH, CDR2 LQKENI. J gave up 7 bases and V 4 bases, and 10 bases lay outside the gene matches. The CDR3 has 16 amino acids. CDR3 protein: CASSLTGPSGSNEQFF. The CDR3 coding sequence is TGTGCCAGCTCACTTACCGGGCCTAGCGGGAGTAATGAGCAGTTCTTC.

This clonotype was seen ten or more times. The chain couples TRBV7-2 to TRBJ2-5; 8 nucleotides agree with TRBD2. The trim removed 5 bases at V and 5 bases at J, leaving 13 bases unmatched. This CDR3 has 16 amino acids. Germline V lookup: CDR1 SGHTA, CDR2 FQGNSA. CDR3 bases: TGTGCCAGCAGCCGGGGGTCGGGACTAGTGGTTGAGACCCAGTACTTC. It specifies CASSRGSGLVVETQYF.

In this sample, this clonotype turned up many times. This rearrangement joins TRBV11-2 to TRBJ2-3, with D hard to call. Germline CDR1 and CDR2: SGHAT and FQNNGV. Deletions cut 1 base from V and 4 bases from J, with 9 bases between. This CDR3 spans 14 amino acids. The CDR3, as DNA: TGTGCCAGCAGCTTAGTAAAGGGCCCAGATACGCAGTATTTT. Translated, it gives CASSLVKGPDTQYF.

About this clonotype: This could be a read error, since a much larger clone is one nucleotide away. The chain employs TRBV7-8 and TRBJ2-2, with D tentatively TRBD2 (5 bases). The CDR3 loop spans 13 amino acids. Germline assignment: CDR1 SGHVS and CDR2 FQNEAQ. For the CDR3, the DNA is TGTGCCAGCAGACGGGATCACACCGGGGAGCTGGTTTTT. The encoded protein is CASRRDHTGELVF.

This clonotype occurred many times. This chain's CDR3 is CASSVRDSPYEQYF. In DNA, the CDR3 is TGTGCCAGCAGCGTACGTGACAGCCCCTACGAGCAGTACTTC. The genes are TRBV3-1 and TRBJ2-7; a weak D match, TRBD1 (5 bases). This CDR3 contains 14 residues. The V end was cut by 5 bases, the J end by 2 bases, with 13 bases between. Germline assignment: CDR1 LGHDT and CDR2 YNNKEL (reference sequence).

The chain uses TRBV18 and TRBJ2-2; D may correspond to TRBD1 or TRBD2 (5 bases each). The CDR3 spans 17 residues. V lost 2 bases, J lost 5 bases, and 18 bases lay in between. The germline V gene encodes CDR1 KGHSH and CDR2 LQKENI. Here the CDR3 DNA reads TGTGCCAGCTCACCAAGCCTATCCGGGACGCCGACCGGGGAGCTGTTTTTT. Translating it yields CASSPSLSGTPTGELFF. The full variable domain, rest sourced from reference TRBV18 and TRBJ2-2, is NAGVMQNPRHLVRRRGQEARLRCSPMKGHSHVYWYRQLPEEGLKFMVYLQKENIIDESGMPKERFSAEFPKEGPSILRIQQVVRGDSAAYFCASSPSLSGTPTGELFFGEGSRLTVL.

The genes are TRBV15 and TRBJ2-2, with a possible D match to TRBD1 (6 bases). V was pared by 1 base and J by 12 bases, with 15 bases between. Germline V gene lookup returns CDR1 LNHNV and CDR2 YYDKDF (reference sequence). CDR3 length: 14 residues. The CDR3 DNA follows: TGTGCCACCAGCAGAGGCGAAGCTACAGGGAAGCTGTTTTTT. Protein sequence: CATSRGEATGKLFF.

This clonotype occurred many times. The V and J genes are TRBV20-1 and TRBJ1-5, with TRBD1 as a possible D gene (5 bases). CDR3 size: 14 residues. Germline V lookup: CDR1 DFQATT, CDR2 SNEGSKA (reference sequence). V dropped 3 bases and J dropped 1 base, with 10 bases sitting between them. The CDR3 here is CSASWGGSNQPQHF. The CDR3 nucleotides read TGCAGTGCTAGTTGGGGGGGAAGCAATCAGCCCCAGCATTTT.

This clonotype was seen a few times. The chain employs TRBV6-1 and TRBJ1-5, with TRBD1 identical over 10 bases. Per germline, CDR1 MNHNS and CDR2 SASEGT. The CDR3 is 14 amino acids. Trimming took 10 bases from V and 1 from J; bases not matched to a gene: 4. CDR3 in amino acids: CATRQGASNQPQHF. The CDR3 DNA reads as TGTGCCACCCGACAGGGGGCCAGCAATCAGCCCCAGCATTTT.

On this clonotype itself: A single base separates this from a much larger clone, so it may be a read error. The chain links TRBV25-1 to TRBJ2-6; D unclear. CDR1 and CDR2 from the germline V gene are MGHDK and SYGVNS. The CDR3 spans 13 residues. The DNA of the CDR3 is TGTGCCAGCAGTGAACCTGGTGCCAACGTCCTGGCTTTC. This codes for CASSEPGANVLAF.

This clonotype was seen ten or more times. The chain carries TRBV29-1 and TRBJ2-7; D may be TRBD1 or TRBD2 (6 bases each). This CDR3 spans 15 amino acids. The germline CDR1 and CDR2 sequences are SQVTM and ANQGSEA. Trimming left V 8 bases short and J 5 bases short, with 25 bases between. CDR3 coding DNA: TGCAGCTACGGAGGGGGTGCCCTTGATATGAACGAGCAGTACTTC. Amino acid sequence: CSYGGGALDMNEQYF.

This clonotype was seen a single time. This may arise from a read error, as a much more abundant clone is one base away. The CDR3 region is CASSEPTVNSYGYTF. CDR3 nucleotides: TGTGCCAGCAGTGAGCCCACGGTCAACTCCTATGGCTACACCTTC. The chain employs TRBV6-1 and TRBJ1-2; D remains unclear. Trimming shortened V by 3 bases and J by 4 bases, and 15 bases separated the two germline ends. CDR3 size: 15 residues. Germline CDR1 MNHNS, CDR2 SASEGT.

The CDR3 loop is CASSLGYGLDDNEQFF. CDR3 nucleotide sequence: TGTGCCAGCAGCTTAGGTTATGGACTGGATGACAATGAGCAGTTCTTC. The chain employs TRBV7-9 and TRBJ2-1, with D maybe TRBD2 (5 bases). In germline, CDR1 is SEHNR, CDR2 FQNEAQ (reference sequence). The CDR3 contains 16 residues. V lost 1 base and J 5 bases, leaving 15 bases between the germline ends. Filled out from reference TRBV7-9 and TRBJ2-1, the complete variable domain reads DTGVSQNPRHKITKRGQNVTFRCDPISEHNRLYWYRQTLGQGPEFLTYFQNEAQLEKSRLLSDRFSAERPKGSFSTLEIQRTEQGDSAMYLCASSLGYGLDDNEQFFGPGTRLTVL.

This clonotype was observed many times. The V call is TRBV11-2, the J call TRBJ2-2, with no clear D. Germline assignment: CDR1 SGHAT and CDR2 FQNNGV. This CDR3 contains 14 residues. The V gene lost 7 bases and the J gene lost 1 base, with 10 bases spanning the gap. CDR3 sequence: CASTRRLNTGELFF. Here the CDR3 DNA reads TGTGCCAGCACTCGGCGGCTGAACACCGGGGAGCTGTTTTTT.

V and J are TRBV6-5 and TRBJ2-2, with D hard to call. The V gene's germline CDR1 is MNHEY and CDR2 SVGAGI. CDR3 length: 17 amino acids. The V gene lost 0 bases and the J gene lost 0 bases, with 11 bases spanning the gap. In DNA, the CDR3 is TGTGCCAGCAGTTACTCCCGTCACCCCCCGAACACCGGGGAGCTGTTTTTT. It specifies CASSYSRHPPNTGELFF.

This clonotype has a count of ten or more. The V gene is TRBV6-4, the J gene TRBJ2-2; 9 bases line up with TRBD2. The germline CDR1 and CDR2 sequences are MRHNA and SNTAGT. V lost 5 bases to trimming and J lost 5 bases; unmatched junction nucleotides: 6. The CDR3 is made up of 15 amino acids. The CDR3 DNA sequence: TGTGCCAGCAGTCTTCTAGCGGGACAAACCGGGGAGCTGTTTTTT. Its translation: CASSLLAGQTGELFF.

CDR3 sequence: CASSLGQGEYGSEQYF. CDR3 bases: TGTGCCAGCAGCTTGGGACAGGGAGAATATGGCAGTGAGCAGTACTTC. This sequence joins TRBV5-8 and TRBJ2-7; 7 bases match TRBD1. CDR1 is SGHTS and CDR2 is YDEGEE in the germline V gene. The CDR3 has 16 amino acids. V dropped 0 bases and J dropped 7; count of bases not matched to a gene: 13.